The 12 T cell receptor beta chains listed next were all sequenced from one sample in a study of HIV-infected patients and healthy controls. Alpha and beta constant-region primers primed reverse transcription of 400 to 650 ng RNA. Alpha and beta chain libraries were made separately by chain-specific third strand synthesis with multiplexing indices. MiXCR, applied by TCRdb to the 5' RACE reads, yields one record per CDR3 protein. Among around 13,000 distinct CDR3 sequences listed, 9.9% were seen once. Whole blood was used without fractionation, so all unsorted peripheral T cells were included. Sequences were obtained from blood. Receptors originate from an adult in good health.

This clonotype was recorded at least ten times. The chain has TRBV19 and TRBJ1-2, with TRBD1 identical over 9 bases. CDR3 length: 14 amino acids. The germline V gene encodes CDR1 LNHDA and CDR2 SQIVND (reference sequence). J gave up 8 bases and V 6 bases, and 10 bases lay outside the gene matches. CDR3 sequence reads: CASSFRWTGDGYTF. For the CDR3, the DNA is TGTGCCAGTAGCTTCAGGTGGACAGGGGACGGCTACACCTTC.

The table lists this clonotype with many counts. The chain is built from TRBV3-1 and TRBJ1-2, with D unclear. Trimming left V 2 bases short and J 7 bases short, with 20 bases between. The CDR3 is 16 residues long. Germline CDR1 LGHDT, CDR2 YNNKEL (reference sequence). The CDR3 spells CASSQSAPLGTAGYTF. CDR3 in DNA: TGTGCCAGCAGCCAAAGCGCCCCCCTGGGAACAGCTGGCTACACCTTC.

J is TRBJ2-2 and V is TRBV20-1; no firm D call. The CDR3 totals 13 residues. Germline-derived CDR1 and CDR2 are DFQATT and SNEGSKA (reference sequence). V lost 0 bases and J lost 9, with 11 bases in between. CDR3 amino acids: CSARDGLHRELFF. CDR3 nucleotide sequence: TGCAGTGCTAGAGATGGGTTACACCGGGAGCTGTTTTTT.

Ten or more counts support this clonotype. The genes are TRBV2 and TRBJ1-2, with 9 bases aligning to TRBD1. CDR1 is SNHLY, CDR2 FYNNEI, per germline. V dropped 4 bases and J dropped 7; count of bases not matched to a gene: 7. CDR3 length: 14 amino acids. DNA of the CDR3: TGTGCCAGCAGTGGGCTCGGACAGGGGACTGGCTACACCTTC. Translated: CASSGLGQGTGYTF.

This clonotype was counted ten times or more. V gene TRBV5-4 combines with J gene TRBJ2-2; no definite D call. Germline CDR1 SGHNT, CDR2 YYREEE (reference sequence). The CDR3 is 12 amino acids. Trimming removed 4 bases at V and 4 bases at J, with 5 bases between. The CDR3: CASSQITGELFF. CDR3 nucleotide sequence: TGTGCCAGCAGCCAAATCACCGGGGAGCTGTTTTTT.

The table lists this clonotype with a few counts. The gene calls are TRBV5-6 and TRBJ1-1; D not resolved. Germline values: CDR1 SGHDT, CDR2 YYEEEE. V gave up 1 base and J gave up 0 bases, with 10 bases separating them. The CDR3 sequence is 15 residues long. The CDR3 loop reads CASSLLGQMNTEAFF. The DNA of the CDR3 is TGTGCCAGCAGCTTGCTAGGCCAGATGAACACTGAAGCTTTCTTT.

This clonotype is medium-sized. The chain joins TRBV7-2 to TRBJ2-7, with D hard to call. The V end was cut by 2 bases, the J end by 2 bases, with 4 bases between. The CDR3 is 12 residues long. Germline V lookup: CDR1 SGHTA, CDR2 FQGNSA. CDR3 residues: CASSLTTYEQYF. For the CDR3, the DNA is TGTGCCAGCAGCTTAACGACCTACGAGCAGTACTTC.

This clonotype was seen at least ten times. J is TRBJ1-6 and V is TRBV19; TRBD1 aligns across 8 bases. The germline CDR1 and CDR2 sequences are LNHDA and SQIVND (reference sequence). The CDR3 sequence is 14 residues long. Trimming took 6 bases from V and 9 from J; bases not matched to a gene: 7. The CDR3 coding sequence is TGTGCCAGTAGACCCACAGGGGGGATTTCACCCCTCCACTTT. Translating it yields CASRPTGGISPLHF.

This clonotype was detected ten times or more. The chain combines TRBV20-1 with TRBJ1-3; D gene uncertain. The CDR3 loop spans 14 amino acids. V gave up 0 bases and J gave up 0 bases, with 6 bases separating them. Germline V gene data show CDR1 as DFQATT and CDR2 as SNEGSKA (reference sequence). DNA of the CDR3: TGCAGTGCTAGAGAGGCGGGCTCTGGAAACACCATATATTTT. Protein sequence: CSAREAGSGNTIYF.

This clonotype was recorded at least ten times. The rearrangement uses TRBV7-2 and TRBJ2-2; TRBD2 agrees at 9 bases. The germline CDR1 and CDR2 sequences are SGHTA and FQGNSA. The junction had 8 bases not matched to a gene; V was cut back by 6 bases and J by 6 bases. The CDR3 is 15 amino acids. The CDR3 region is CASRPGTSPSGELFF. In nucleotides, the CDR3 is TGTGCCAGCAGGCCCGGGACTAGCCCCTCCGGGGAGCTGTTTTTT. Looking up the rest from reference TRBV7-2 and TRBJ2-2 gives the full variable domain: GAGVSQSPSNKVTEKGKDVELRCDPISGHTALYWYRQSLGQGLEFLIYFQGNSAPDKSGLPSDRFSAERTGGSVSTLTIQRTQQEDSAVYLCASRPGTSPSGELFFGEGSRLTVL.

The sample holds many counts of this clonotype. CDR3 coding DNA: TGTGCTGGGGGGCAGCGCGGCTACAATGAGCAGTTCTTC. Protein: CAGGQRGYNEQFF. J is TRBJ2-1 and V is TRBV5-4; the D call may be TRBD1 or TRBD2 (6 bases each). The CDR3 is 13 residues long. Germline V gives CDR1 SGHNT, CDR2 YYREEE (reference sequence).

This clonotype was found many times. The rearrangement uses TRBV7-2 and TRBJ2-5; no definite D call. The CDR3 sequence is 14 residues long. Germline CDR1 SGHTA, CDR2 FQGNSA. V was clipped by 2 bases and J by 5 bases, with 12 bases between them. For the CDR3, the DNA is TGTGCCAGCAGCTTAATGGGCCTGGGGGAGACCCAGTACTTC. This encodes CASSLMGLGETQYF. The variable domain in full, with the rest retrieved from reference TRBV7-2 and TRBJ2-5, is GAGVSQSPSNKVTEKGKDVELRCDPISGHTALYWYRQSLGQGLEFLIYFQGNSAPDKSGLPSDRFSAERTGGSVSTLTIQRTQQEDSAVYLCASSLMGLGETQYFGPGTRLLVL.